A single T cell receptor beta chain is shown here with its context. This clonotype was counted at least ten times. The specificity of this receptor is unknown. Base quality data are lacking; no much larger clone is found one base away. V is cut by 0 bases and J by 9 bases, and the space between the germline ends is 8 bases. CDR1 LGHDT and CDR2 YNNKEL were looked up in the germline V gene (reference sequence). The CDR3 has 12 amino acids, counting the end cysteine and phenylalanine. Only the CDR3 DNA is retained, 36 bases long and in frame from the first base. cDNA was synthesized by template-switch 5'RACE using a primer with a 10-nucleotide random unique molecular identifier that tagged each TCR transcript. Each sequencing run produced over 180 million TCR-beta sequences covering 15-18 subjects. The RNeasy kit was used for extraction of total RNA. The KAPA Real-time Library Amplification kit was used to amplify TCR-beta VDJ regions with primers for the TCR constant region and the 5'RACE anchor. Sample indexes and Illumina adaptors were added in a first PCR, and a second PCR then increased library yield. After Ampure bead purification, the roughly 650 bp TCR product was size-selected on a 2% E-gel SizeSelection system. Before pooling, library quality was checked on a Bioanalyzer, concentration was measured with Qubit, and libraries were quantified with the Kapa Library Quantification kit. Libraries were sequenced paired-end 2 x 150 bp on an Illumina HiSeq 2500. To increase sequence diversity, roughly 24-30% phiX was spiked into each library pool. The authors' analysis ran thus. Quality-filtered reads were processed with the UMI-based MiGEC pipeline, which removed over 90% of raw TCR sequences during error correction. VDJ genes were aligned to IMGT germline references, and clonotypes were defined by unique CDR3 amino acid sequence plus V-J genes. VDJtools evaluated clonal expansion, Shannon diversity and CDR3 relatedness (CalcPairwiseDistances, ClusterSamples); CLCbio workbench built phylogenetic trees. Expanded clones were defined as having at least 8 unique UMIs, based on coefficient-of-variation modelling across technical triplicates. Starting from the raw public reads, TCRdb applied fastp trimming at Q25, assembled clones with MiXCR and retained in-frame beta chains. Rows matching on CDR3 protein sequence are summarized as one entry with the most common DNA and genes. These V and J calls originate from TCRdb's pipeline instead of the authors' own analysis. This sample has 50,000 to 70,000 distinct CDR3 sequences in its table, and roughly a tenth of those were observed once. Together, the top ten hold 6% to 8.5% of the sample.

The sample is drawn from a study of neurological immune-mediated disorders (dated by TCRdb to between 2018 and 2021). In terms of the full investigation: Peripheral blood TCR-beta repertoires from patients with HTLV-I-associated myelopathy (HAM/TSP), patients with multiple sclerosis, and healthy controls were compared in the study using UMI-based sequencing. Longitudinal HAM/TSP and healthy donors had 3 time-points each (about 3-45 month intervals). Longitudinal samples, technical triplicates and paired sorted CD4+ and CD8+ T-cell subsets, alongside PBMC samples, were included among the roughly 96 TCR-beta libraries. The cohort included some 68 subjects: about 15 with HAM/TSP, about 35 with multiple sclerosis, and 20 or so healthy controls.

Reading the label with the study, this specimen's time point is: longitudinal time-point 1 (baseline). For unsorted PBMC libraries, 2 million PBMCs were used after storage in RNAlater at -80 degrees C until RNA extraction. Peripheral blood was subjected to Ficoll-Hypaque density gradient centrifugation to isolate PBMCs, which were then cryopreserved in liquid nitrogen. Results and caveats for the whole study, not just this receptor: TCR clonal expansion was highest in HAM/TSP patients and lowest in MS patients, with MS patients falling below even healthy controls. No identical CDR3 amino acid sequences were found to be shared among expanded clones across subjects, suggesting that TCR-beta repertoires were private in all groups.

The clonotype originates from a male donor with HTLV-1-associated myelopathy (HAM/TSP). This chain is built from TRBV3-1 and TRBJ1-1; the D gene remains uncertain. The source material was PBMCs. The DNA sequence is TGTGCCAGCAGCCAAGAGAGGAGAAAAGCTTTCTTT. The encoded protein is CASSQERRKAFF.